This T cell receptor (beta chain) was retrieved from a study of response to subunit inactivated influenza vaccine. Using its own MiXCR run on the RT-PCR reads, TCRdb lists one record per CDR3 protein. The sample lists 860,000 or so distinct CDR3 sequences, around 20% seen once, with roughly a tenth in the top ten. Whole-study results and caveats: There was a suggestion from the authors that each seasonal influenza vaccination recruits few new T cells.

This CDR3 contains 15 residues. V lost 4 bases and J 7 bases, leaving 18 bases between the germline ends. Germline CDR1 is SGHRS and CDR2 is YFSETQ. A remark on this clonotype: Its antigen is undetermined.

The sample was PBMCs from blood, taken about 5 days after vaccination. The chain is built from TRBV5-1 and TRBJ2-1; D is undetermined. The receptor comes from a man aged 50 to 59 who received an inactivated influenza vaccine. CDR3 loop: CASSSLARHGNEQFF. CDR3 nucleotide sequence: TGCGCCAGCAGCAGCCTCGCGAGGCATGGGAATGAGCAGTTCTTC.